This passage covers 25 T cell receptor beta chains from one sample sequenced in a study of response to subunit inactivated influenza vaccine. TCRdb re-called the RT-PCR reads through MiXCR, storing one row per CDR3 protein. The sample includes just under 550,000 distinct CDR3 sequences, approximately 22% of them seen just once. This same sample was also taken into another study, of T cells expressing NK-cell markers. That paper states: Synthesis of TCR beta cDNA relied on 5'RACE template switching carrying UMIs.

Sequenced here: CD4+ T cells sorted from PBMCs, sampled roughly 12 days after vaccination. The receptor set was obtained from a man aged 50 to 60 who received an inactivated influenza vaccine.

J is TRBJ1-2 and V is TRBV27, with TRBD1 matching 7 bases. The junction had 7 bases not matched to a gene; V was cut back by 6 bases and J by 6 bases. There are 13 residues in the CDR3. Germline V CDR1 and CDR2: MNHEY, SMNVEV (reference sequence). The CDR3 is CASRRTGDNGYTF. The CDR3 coding sequence is TGTGCCAGCAGGAGGACAGGTGATAATGGCTACACCTTC.

This clonotype was observed a handful of times. V is TRBV4-2 and J is TRBJ1-5; D is possibly TRBD1 (6 bases). This CDR3 is built from 15 residues. Germline CDR1 and CDR2: LGHNA and YNFKEQ. The V gene lost 4 bases and the J gene lost 4 bases, with 14 bases spanning the gap. The CDR3 DNA reads as TGTGCCAGCAGCCCTGCCGGACAGTCAAATCAGCCCCAGCATTTT. Translating gives CASSPAGQSNQPQHF.

The V call is TRBV6-2 or TRBV6-3, the J call TRBJ2-7; D may correspond to TRBD1 or TRBD2 (5 bases each). The CDR3 contains 14 residues. The V end lost 7 bases, the J end lost 3 bases, and 16 bases lay between the germline ends. Germline values: CDR1 MNHEY, CDR2 SVGEGT. The CDR3 DNA reads TGTGCCAGCAAGAGGGGTGCCAACCTCTACGAGCAGTACTTC. Translation: CASKRGANLYEQYF.

This clonotype was seen a few times. The chain couples TRBV3-1 to TRBJ2-5, with 13 nucleotides matching TRBD2. The CDR3 is 14 residues long. V shed 5 bases and J 5 bases; nucleotides not matched to a gene: 2. Per the germline V gene, CDR1 is LGHDT and CDR2 is YNNKEL (reference sequence). The CDR3 nucleotides are TGTGCCAGCAGCGTGACTAGCGGGAGGGAGACCCAGTACTTC. It yields the protein CASSVTSGRETQYF.

V is TRBV3-1 and J is TRBJ2-1; 8 nucleotides align to TRBD2. Germline V gene data show CDR1 as LGHDT and CDR2 as YNNKEL (reference sequence). The CDR3 runs to 16 residues. Trimming at V came to 0 bases and at J to 2 bases, leaving 3 bases not matched to a gene. CDR3 in amino acids: CASSQDRGGPYNEQFF. Written as DNA, the CDR3 is TGTGCCAGCAGCCAAGATCGGGGGGGCCCCTACAATGAGCAGTTCTTC.

The chain is built from TRBV9 and TRBJ2-7; D gene ambiguous. The germline V gene encodes CDR1 SGDLS and CDR2 YYNGEE. The V and J ends lost 0 bases and 2 bases respectively, with 9 bases between them. The CDR3 sequence is 14 residues long. In DNA form, the CDR3 reads TGTGCCAGCAGCGTAGATTCGGTTCCCTACGAGCAGTACTTC. As protein: CASSVDSVPYEQYF.

This clonotype was seen just once. The chain joins TRBV18 to TRBJ1-1; D may be TRBD1 (6 bases). The germline V gene has CDR1 KGHSH and CDR2 LQKENI. CDR3 length: 14 amino acids. V was pared by 2 bases and J by 9 bases, with 16 bases between. CDR3 loop: CASSPGDKSSKAFF. The CDR3 coding sequence is TGTGCCAGCTCACCAGGGGACAAAAGTTCAAAAGCTTTCTTT. Full variable domain (rest looked up from reference TRBV18 and TRBJ1-1): NAGVMQNPRHLVRRRGQEARLRCSPMKGHSHVYWYRQLPEEGLKFMVYLQKENIIDESGMPKERFSAEFPKEGPSILRIQQVVRGDSAAYFCASSPGDKSSKAFFGQGTRLTVV.

This clonotype was counted once. The V call is TRBV20-1, the J call TRBJ2-1; D is undetermined. V was trimmed by 1 base and J by 0 bases, leaving 13 bases between them. Germline CDR1 DFQATT, CDR2 SNEGSKA (reference sequence). The CDR3 is made up of 16 amino acids. The CDR3 DNA follows: TGCAGTGCTAGAGTTTCGGGCGGCCCCTCCTACAATGAGCAGTTCTTC. Protein sequence: CSARVSGGPSYNEQFF.

The V gene is TRBV6-1, the J gene TRBJ2-2; TRBD1 matches at 7 bases. Germline CDR1 is MNHNS and CDR2 is SASEGT. V gave up 6 bases and J gave up 0 bases; unmatched junction bases: 4. This CDR3 is 15 amino acids long. CDR3 bases: TGTGCCAGCAGGGGGGACAGAGCGAACACCGGGGAGCTGTTTTTT. This codes for CASRGDRANTGELFF.

This clonotype has a count of ten or more. CDR3 in amino acids: CASSYSGQGKGNTEAFF. CDR3 DNA sequence: TGTGCCAGCAGCTACTCGGGACAGGGGAAGGGGAACACTGAAGCTTTCTTT. The V gene is TRBV7-8, the J gene TRBJ1-1; 10 bases fit TRBD1. With V trimmed by 4 bases and J by 1 base, 9 bases remained unmatched. The CDR3 runs 17 residues. Per germline, CDR1 SGHVS and CDR2 FQNEAQ.

This clonotype was observed a handful of times. V gene TRBV11-2 combines with J gene TRBJ2-1; 7 bases fit TRBD2. The CDR3 extends over 21 amino acids. The junction had 18 bases not matched to a gene; V was cut back by 1 base and J by 0 bases. Germline-derived CDR1 and CDR2 are SGHAT and FQNNGV. CDR3 in DNA: TGTGCCAGCAGCTTAGGGGGTGTGGCGGGAGTTCTCCCTAGCTCCTACAATGAGCAGTTCTTC. Protein sequence: CASSLGGVAGVLPSSYNEQFF.

This sequence joins TRBV5-1 and TRBJ2-3; the D gene could be TRBD1 or TRBD2 (6 bases each). V lost 2 bases and J 6 bases, leaving 13 bases between the germline ends. This CDR3 region has 14 residues. Germline V lookup: CDR1 SGHRS, CDR2 YFSETQ. Written as DNA, the CDR3 is TGCGCCAGCAGCTTCGCGGGACAAAGTGATACGCAGTATTTT. Translated, it gives CASSFAGQSDTQYF.

This clonotype was found a few times. The gene calls are TRBV7-2 and TRBJ2-1, with 10 nucleotides matching TRBD1. V dropped 6 bases and J dropped 8; count of bases not matched to a gene: 7. This CDR3 contains 14 residues. Germline V gives CDR1 SGHTA, CDR2 FQGNSA. The CDR3 reads CASRRDRGRDEQFF. As DNA, the CDR3 is TGTGCCAGCAGACGGGACAGGGGAAGAGATGAGCAGTTCTTC.

This clonotype showed up just a few times. V gene TRBV12-3 or TRBV12-4 combines with J gene TRBJ1-2; the match to TRBD1 covers 8 bases. Germline trimming cut 2 bases from V and 4 bases from J; bases unmatched to any gene: 6. There are 15 residues in the CDR3. The CDR3 reads CASSLSPGGGYGYTF. The DNA of the CDR3 is TGTGCCAGCAGTTTATCCCCAGGGGGCGGCTATGGCTACACCTTC.

This clonotype was seen only once. A read error may produce the germline difference seen at one junction end. The J gene is TRBJ2-3, the V gene TRBV5-1; D unresolved. The CDR3 has 14 residues. CDR1 SGHRS and CDR2 YFSETQ come from the germline V gene. The CDR3 bases are TGCGCCAACAGCTTGGCCGGCCCTCCAGATACGCAGTATTTT. It is translated as CANSLAGPPDTQYF.

The chain carries TRBV24-1 and TRBJ2-7, with 13 positions matching TRBD2. This CDR3 has 18 amino acids. Germline values: CDR1 KGHDR, CDR2 SFDVKD. V dropped 9 bases and J dropped 0; count of bases not matched to a gene: 13. CDR3 residues: CATSAGLAGPADSYEQYF. The CDR3 bases are TGTGCCACCTCTGCGGGACTAGCGGGACCCGCCGACTCCTACGAGCAGTACTTC.

This chain connects TRBV4-3 to TRBJ2-2, with 7 bases aligning to TRBD2. The germline gives CDR1 LGHNA, CDR2 YSLEER. V shed 1 base and J 2 bases; nucleotides not matched to a gene: 1. There are 15 residues in the CDR3. The CDR3 sequence: CASSQGDYNTGELFF. In nucleotides, the CDR3 is TGCGCCAGCAGCCAAGGGGACTACAACACCGGGGAGCTGTTTTTT.

This clonotype showed up just a few times. J is TRBJ1-6 and V is TRBV18, with D possibly matching TRBD1 (5 bases). CDR3 length: 14 amino acids. Germline CDR1 and CDR2: KGHSH and LQKENI. The V and J ends lost 3 bases and 10 bases respectively, with 13 bases between them. The CDR3 coding sequence is TGTGCCAGCTCACCGTGGGACCTTAGGTCACCCCTCCACTTT. Its translation is CASSPWDLRSPLHF.

This clonotype has a handful of counts. The rearrangement joins TRBV29-1 to TRBJ2-1; TRBD2 agrees at 10 bases. Germline V gives CDR1 SQVTM, CDR2 ANQGSEA. The CDR3 has 13 amino acids. V dropped 7 bases and J dropped 7; count of bases not matched to a gene: 7. The CDR3 DNA is TGCAGCGGGGGACTAGCGAGATGGAATGAGCAGTTCTTC. Amino acids: CSGGLARWNEQFF.

The CDR3 here is CASSASGGITEAFF. CDR3 coding DNA: TGTGCCAGCTCGGCTTCGGGGGGTATTACTGAAGCTTTCTTT. The chain is built from TRBV18 and TRBJ1-1; perhaps TRBD1 as D (5 bases). V was clipped by 6 bases and J by 5 bases, with 16 bases between them. The germline V gene has CDR1 KGHSH and CDR2 LQKENI. This CDR3 spans 14 amino acids.

This clonotype turned up a few times. The V call is TRBV4-2, the J call TRBJ2-1; no reliable D call. Trimming pared 4 bases from V and 8 bases from J, leaving 24 bases between. This CDR3 has 17 residues. Germline V gives CDR1 LGHNA, CDR2 YNFKEQ. For the CDR3, the DNA is TGTGCCAGCAGCCGTTGGAGAGCAAGCGATGTGATAGATGAGCAGTTCTTC. Its protein is CASSRWRASDVIDEQFF.

Many counts were recorded for this clonotype. The CDR3 DNA follows: TGTGCCAGCAGCTTGTCAGGATTTTACGAGCAGTACTTC. Translating it yields CASSLSGFYEQYF. The chain joins TRBV5-6 to TRBJ2-7, with D unclear. The CDR3 sequence is 13 residues long. V dropped 1 base and J dropped 4 bases, with 9 bases sitting between them. Looked up from germline, CDR1 is SGHDT and CDR2 is YYEEEE.

For this clonotype: An end of the junction does not agree with germline; a read error may underlie this. The chain has TRBV20-1 and TRBJ1-2; 7 bases fit TRBD1. In germline, CDR1 is DFQATT, CDR2 SNEGSKA (reference sequence). This CDR3 has 13 amino acids. The CDR3 spells CSATQGFHYRYTF. The CDR3 DNA sequence: TGCAGTGCTACACAGGGGTTTCACTATCGCTACACCTTC.

V gene TRBV20-1 combines with J gene TRBJ1-3; no clear D. V lost 4 bases to trimming and J lost 0 bases, with 10 bases between them. Germline V lookup: CDR1 DFQATT, CDR2 SNEGSKA (reference sequence). The CDR3 runs to 14 residues. DNA for the CDR3: TGCAGTGCTACGGATTTTCTCTCTGGAAACACCATATATTTT. It encodes CSATDFLSGNTIYF.

This clonotype has just a few counts. This chain links TRBV2 with TRBJ2-2, with D possibly being TRBD1 or TRBD2 (5 bases each). Deletions cut 8 bases from V and 5 bases from J, with 12 bases between. CDR3 length: 13 amino acids. Germline V gives CDR1 SNHLY, CDR2 FYNNEI. In nucleotides, the CDR3 is TGTGCCAGCGGAGGAGAGGGGACCGGGGAGCTGTTTTTT. Amino acids: CASGGEGTGELFF.